The T cell receptor (beta chain) under discussion was sequenced for a study of blood T cells in healthy people across ages. This clonotype was picked up many times. Alongside a J-beta primer mix, a sample-barcoded 5' primer served in a second PCR lasting about 7 to 11 cycles. TCRdb recomputed calls from the 5' RACE reads with MiXCR, one row per CDR3 protein. Found here are over 550,000 distinct CDR3 sequences, about 30% of them singletons; the top ten hold 15% to 19%. The CDR3 loop spans 15 amino acids. V was pared by 7 bases and J by 4 bases, with 12 bases of the junction left unmatched. Germline-derived CDR1 and CDR2 are ENHRY and SYGVKD.

Sequenced sample: blood. The rearrangement joins TRBV10-3 to TRBJ2-5, with TRBD2 matching 7 bases. The clonotype originates from a woman aged 80 or over in good health. The CDR3 loop is CAITAGVGEGETQYF. The CDR3 DNA sequence: TGTGCCATCACCGCGGGGGTCGGAGAGGGAGAGACCCAGTACTTC.